Listed below are T cell receptor beta chains from one sample, sequenced in a study of shared clonotypes between healthy human individuals. Generated by immunoSEQ multiplex PCR, the TCRdb table keeps only in-frame clones and is missing some. Of about 2,100,000 clones in the sample, more than 85% are singletons; the top ten hold 1.5% to 2%. The sample comprised naive CD8+ T cells from PBMCs. These receptors were collected from a young man in good health. Some clones in this sample may be carry-over from other donors' samples. Both conserved end residues are part of each CDR3.

>TRBJ2-7|TRBV9
CASSAQQGIYEQYF
>TRBJ2-7|TRBV28
CASSHTGYEQYF
>TRBJ1-5|TRBV21-1
CASSARDRRLYSNQPQHF
>TRBJ2-7|TRBV27
CASSLVGTQLPSSYEQYF
>TRBJ1-1|TRBV6-6
CASWGSGPRGAFF
>TRBJ2-7|TRBV6-5
CASSPTGIRYEQYF
>TRBJ1-1|TRBV27
CASSSGMNTEAFF
>TRBJ2-3|TRBV18
CASSPWDRVDTQYF
>TRBJ2-2|TRBV6-1
CASSEVRTPTGELFF
>TRBJ1-1|TRBV7-9
CASSLLPEAFF
>TRBJ1-1|TRBV7-3
CASRSAANTEAFF
>TRBJ1-5|TRBV5-1
CASSLARRVYSNQPQHF
>TRBJ1-1|TRBV10-3
CAISVDMNTEAFF
>TRBJ2-3|TRBV19
CASSILHSTDTQYF
>TRBJ1-2|TRBV2
CASSDRLQDFYGYTF
>TRBJ1-1|TRBV7-9
CASSPWEVTMNTEAFF
>TRBJ2-7|TRBV6-6
CASSYSFSTRGEQYF
>TRBJ2-1|TRBV6-1
CASSEGVVSYNEQFF
>TRBJ2-2|TRBV6-5
CASSYNRQKNTGELFF
>TRBJ2-7|TRBV9
CASSVGTGYRSDEQYF
>TRBJ2-5|TRBV7-8
CASSRDGPKKTQYF
>TRBJ2-7|TRBV6-5
CASSYSKAGFAYEQYF
>TRBJ1-1|TRBV7-8
CASSLGGVNTEAFF
>TRBJ1-1|TRBV27
CASSWGGGRTEAFF